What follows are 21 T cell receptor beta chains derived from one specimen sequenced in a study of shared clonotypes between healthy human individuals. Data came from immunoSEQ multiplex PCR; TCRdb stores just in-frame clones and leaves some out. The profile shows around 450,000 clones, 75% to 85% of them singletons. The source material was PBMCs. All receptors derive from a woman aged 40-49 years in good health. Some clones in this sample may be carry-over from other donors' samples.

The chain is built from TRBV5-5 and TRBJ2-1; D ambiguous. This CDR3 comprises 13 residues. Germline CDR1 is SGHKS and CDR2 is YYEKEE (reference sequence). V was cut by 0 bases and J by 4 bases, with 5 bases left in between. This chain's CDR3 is CASSLDGYNEQFF. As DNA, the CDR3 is TGTGCCAGCAGCTTGGACGGTTACAATGAGCAGTTCTTC.

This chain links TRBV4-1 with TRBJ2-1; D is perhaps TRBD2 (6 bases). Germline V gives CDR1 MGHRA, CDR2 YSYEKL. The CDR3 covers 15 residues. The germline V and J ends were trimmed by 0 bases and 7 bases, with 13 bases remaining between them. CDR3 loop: CASSQDPGGWNEQFF. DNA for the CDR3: TGCGCCAGCAGCCAAGATCCTGGGGGGTGGAATGAGCAGTTCTTC.

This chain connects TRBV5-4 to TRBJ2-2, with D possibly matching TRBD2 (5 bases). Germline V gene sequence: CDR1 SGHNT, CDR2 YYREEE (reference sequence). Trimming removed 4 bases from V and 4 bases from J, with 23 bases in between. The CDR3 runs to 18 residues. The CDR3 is CASSRPSGSAEGTGELFF. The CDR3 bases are TGTGCCAGCAGCCGGCCCAGCGGCTCCGCAGAGGGCACCGGGGAGCTGTTTTTT.

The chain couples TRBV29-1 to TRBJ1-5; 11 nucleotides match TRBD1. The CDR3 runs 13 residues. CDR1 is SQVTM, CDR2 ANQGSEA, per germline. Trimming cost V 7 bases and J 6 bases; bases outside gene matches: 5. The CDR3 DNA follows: TGCAGCGCGGGACAGGGGGTGGGTCAGCCCCAGCATTTT. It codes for CSAGQGVGQPQHF. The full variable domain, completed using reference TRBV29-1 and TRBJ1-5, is SAVISQKPSRDICQRGTSLTIQCQVDSQVTMMFWYRQQPGQSLTLIATANQGSEATYESGFVIDKFPISRPNLTFSTLTVSNMSPEDSSIYLCSAGQGVGQPQHFGDGTRLSIL.

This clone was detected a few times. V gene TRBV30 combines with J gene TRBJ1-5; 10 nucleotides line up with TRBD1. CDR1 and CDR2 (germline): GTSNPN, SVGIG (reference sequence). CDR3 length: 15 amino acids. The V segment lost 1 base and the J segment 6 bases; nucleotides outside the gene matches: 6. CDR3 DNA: TGTGCCTGGAGTGCCGGGACAGGGGACGCTCAGCCCCAGCATTTT. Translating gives CAWSAGTGDAQPQHF.

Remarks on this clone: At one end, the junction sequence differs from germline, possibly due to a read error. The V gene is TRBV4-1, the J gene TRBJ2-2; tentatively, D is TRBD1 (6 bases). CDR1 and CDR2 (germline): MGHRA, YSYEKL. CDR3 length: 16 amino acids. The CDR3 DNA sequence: TGCGCCAGCAGCAAAGATACAGGGCAGAACACCGGGGAGCTGTTTTTT. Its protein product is CASSKDTGQNTGELFF.

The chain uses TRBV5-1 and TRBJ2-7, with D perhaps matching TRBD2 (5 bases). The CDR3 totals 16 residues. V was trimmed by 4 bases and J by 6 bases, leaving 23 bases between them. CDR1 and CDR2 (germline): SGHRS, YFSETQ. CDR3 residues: CASSLTGHTTEGEQYF. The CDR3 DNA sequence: TGCGCCAGCAGCCTCACCGGGCACACCACTGAGGGCGAGCAGTACTTC.

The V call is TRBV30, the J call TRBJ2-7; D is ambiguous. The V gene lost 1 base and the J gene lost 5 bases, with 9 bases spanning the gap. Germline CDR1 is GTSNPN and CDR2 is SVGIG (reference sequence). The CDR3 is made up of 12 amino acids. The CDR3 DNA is TGTGCCTGGAGTGAAGTAAGGAACGAGCAGTACTTC. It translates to CAWSEVRNEQYF.

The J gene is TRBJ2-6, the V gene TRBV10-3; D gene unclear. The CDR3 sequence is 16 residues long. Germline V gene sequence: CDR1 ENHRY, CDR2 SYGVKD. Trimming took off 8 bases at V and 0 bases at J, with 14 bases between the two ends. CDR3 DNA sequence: TGTGCCATCCCCGGCCCAGTTTTCTCTGGGGCCAACGTCCTGACTTTC. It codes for CAIPGPVFSGANVLTF.

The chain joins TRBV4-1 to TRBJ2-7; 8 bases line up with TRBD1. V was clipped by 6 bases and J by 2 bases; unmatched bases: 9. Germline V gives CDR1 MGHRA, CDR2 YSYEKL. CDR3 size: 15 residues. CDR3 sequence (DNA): TGCGCCAGCAGACCCGGACAGGGTCGTACCTACGAGCAGTACTTC. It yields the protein CASRPGQGRTYEQYF.

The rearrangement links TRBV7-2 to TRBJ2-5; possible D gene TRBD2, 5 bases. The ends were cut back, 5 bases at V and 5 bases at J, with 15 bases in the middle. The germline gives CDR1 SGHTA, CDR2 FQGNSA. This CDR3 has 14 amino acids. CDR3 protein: CASSRGWERETQYF. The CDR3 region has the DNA TGTGCCAGCAGCCGCGGCTGGGAGCGGGAGACCCAGTACTTC.

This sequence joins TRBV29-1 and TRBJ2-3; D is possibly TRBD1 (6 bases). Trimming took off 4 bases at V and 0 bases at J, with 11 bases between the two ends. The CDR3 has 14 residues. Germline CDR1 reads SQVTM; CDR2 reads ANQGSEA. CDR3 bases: TGCAGCGTTGGGGGGCAGACTAGCACAGATACGCAGTATTTT. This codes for CSVGGQTSTDTQYF.

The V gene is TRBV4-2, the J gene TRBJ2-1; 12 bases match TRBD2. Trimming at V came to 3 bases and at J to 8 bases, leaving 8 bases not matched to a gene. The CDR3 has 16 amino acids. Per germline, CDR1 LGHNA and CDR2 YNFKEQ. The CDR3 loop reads CASSQTGTSGFDEQFF. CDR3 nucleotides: TGTGCCAGCAGCCAGACCGGGACTAGCGGGTTCGATGAGCAGTTCTTC.

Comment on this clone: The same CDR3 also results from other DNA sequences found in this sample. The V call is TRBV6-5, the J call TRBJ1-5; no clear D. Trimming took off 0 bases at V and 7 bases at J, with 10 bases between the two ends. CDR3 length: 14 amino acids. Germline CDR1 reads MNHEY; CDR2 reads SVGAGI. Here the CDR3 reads CASSYSGKGQPQHF. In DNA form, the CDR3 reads TGTGCCAGCAGTTACTCGGGGAAGGGCCAGCCCCAGCATTTT.

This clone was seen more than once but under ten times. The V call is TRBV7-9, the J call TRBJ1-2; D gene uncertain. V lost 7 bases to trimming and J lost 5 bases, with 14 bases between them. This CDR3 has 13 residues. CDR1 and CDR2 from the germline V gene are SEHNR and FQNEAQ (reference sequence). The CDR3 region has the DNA TGTGCCAGCACCTTGGGCCAGGAGTATGGCTACACCTTC. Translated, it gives CASTLGQEYGYTF.

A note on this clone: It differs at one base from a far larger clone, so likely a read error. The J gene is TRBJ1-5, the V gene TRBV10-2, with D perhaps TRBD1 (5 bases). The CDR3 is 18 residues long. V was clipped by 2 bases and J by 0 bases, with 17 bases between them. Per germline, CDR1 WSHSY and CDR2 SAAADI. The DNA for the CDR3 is TGCGCCAGCAGTGAGGCAGGGTTCGAATTATTTAGCAATCAGCCCCAGCATTTT. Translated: CASSEAGFELFSNQPQHF.

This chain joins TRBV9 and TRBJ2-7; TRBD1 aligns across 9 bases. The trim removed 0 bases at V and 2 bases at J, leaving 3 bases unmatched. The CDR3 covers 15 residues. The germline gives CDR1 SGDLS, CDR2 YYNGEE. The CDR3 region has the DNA TGTGCCAGCAGCGTAGGACAGGGGGGCACCTACGAGCAGTACTTC. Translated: CASSVGQGGTYEQYF.

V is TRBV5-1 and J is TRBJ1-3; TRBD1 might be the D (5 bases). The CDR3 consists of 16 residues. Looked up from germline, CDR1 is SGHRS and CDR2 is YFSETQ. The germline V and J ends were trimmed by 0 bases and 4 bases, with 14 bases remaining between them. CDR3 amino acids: CASSLGATQGGNTIYF. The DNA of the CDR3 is TGCGCCAGCAGCTTGGGAGCGACCCAGGGAGGAAACACCATATATTTT.

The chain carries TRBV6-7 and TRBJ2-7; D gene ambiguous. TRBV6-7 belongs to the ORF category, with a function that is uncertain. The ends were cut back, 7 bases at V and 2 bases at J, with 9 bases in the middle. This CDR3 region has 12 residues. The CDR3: CASIPETYEQYF. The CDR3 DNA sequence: TGTGCCAGCATCCCGGAGACCTACGAGCAGTACTTC.

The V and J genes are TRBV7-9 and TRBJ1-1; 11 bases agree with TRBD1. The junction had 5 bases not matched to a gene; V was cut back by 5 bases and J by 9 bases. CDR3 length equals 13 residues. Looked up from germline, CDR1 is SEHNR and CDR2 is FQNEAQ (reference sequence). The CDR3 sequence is CASSLGTGGKAFF. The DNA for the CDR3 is TGTGCCAGCAGCCTCGGGACAGGGGGAAAAGCTTTCTTT.

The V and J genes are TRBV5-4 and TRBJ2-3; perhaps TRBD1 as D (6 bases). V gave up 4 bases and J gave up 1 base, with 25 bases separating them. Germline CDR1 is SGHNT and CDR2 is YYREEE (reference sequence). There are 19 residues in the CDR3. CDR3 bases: TGTGCCAGCAGCGACCACGACAGGAACAATAGAGCTGGCACAGATACGCAGTATTTT. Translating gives CASSDHDRNNRAGTDTQYF.